The clone carrying this T cell receptor delta chain was seen more than once but under ten times. Its antigen remains unidentified. There are 15 residues in the CDR3. Trimming stripped 5 bases from V and 1 base from J, with 20 bases between. The germline V gene has CDR1 TVYSNPD and CDR2 GDNSRS (reference sequence). Sequences come from RNA converted to cDNA by reverse transcription. Pooled V-gene forward primers with one constant-region reverse primer generated the CDR3 amplicons by multiplex PCR. TCRdb re-called the multiplex PCR reads with CATT. The data show approximately 58,000 delta-chain clones, with over 13% seen just once and under 0.5% held by the top ten. This sample is part of a study of Vδ1+ human thymocytes. Study-level points and caveats: Unlike peripheral blood Vdelta1+ controls, thymic delta-chain sequences included about 20% Vdelta2 and few Vdelta3. Highly polyclonal TRG and TRD repertoires with Gaussian CDR3 length distributions appeared in thymus. Bulk data may be misread because of unexpected Vdelta2 sequences.

The chain joins TRDV3 to TRDJ1; D not resolved. This sequence originates from a girl under three years old who had congenital heart surgery. Material: Vdelta1+ gamma-delta thymocytes from the thymus. Subset defined: FACS-sorted CD3+ TCRalphabeta- TCRVdelta1+ TCRVdelta2- thymocytes. CDR3 in amino acids: CALTRVRDPTDKLIF. The CDR3 DNA reads as TGTGCCCTTACGAGAGTACGGGACCCCACCGATAAACTCATCTTT.